What follows are 25 T cell receptor beta chains derived from one specimen sequenced in a study of cytomegalovirus exposure and HLA in healthy donors. The PCR contained 60 Vbeta and 13 Jbeta primers. Clones were read by immunoSEQ multiplex PCR, and TCRdb kept only the in-frame ones, dropping some. The sample lists under 200,000 clones, around 80% occurring once. Specimen: PBMCs. These receptors were collected from a woman aged 45-60 years in good health and CMV-seronegative.

The chain links TRBV5-1 to TRBJ2-6, with 10 bases aligning to TRBD1. The V and J ends lost 10 bases and 4 bases, in that order; junction bases with no gene match: 11. The CDR3 loop spans 16 amino acids. Looked up from germline, CDR1 is SGHRS and CDR2 is YFSETQ. The CDR3: CASSRDRGAGANVLTF. The CDR3 DNA reads TGCGCCTCCTCGCGGGACAGGGGAGCGGGGGCCAACGTCCTGACTTTC.

The V and J genes are TRBV7-9 and TRBJ2-6; no clear D gene. CDR1 and CDR2 from the germline V gene are SEHNR and FQNEAQ (reference sequence). Trimming removed 5 bases from V and 2 bases from J, with 16 bases in between. The CDR3 sequence is 17 residues long. The chain's CDR3 is CASSLQTPPPGANVLTF. The CDR3 DNA is TGTGCCAGCAGCCTACAGACACCCCCCCCTGGGGCCAACGTCCTGACTTTC. Using reference TRBV7-9 and TRBJ2-6 for the parts outside the CDR3, the full variable domain is DTGVSQNPRHKITKRGQNVTFRCDPISEHNRLYWYRQTLGQGPEFLTYFQNEAQLEKSRLLSDRFSAERPKGSFSTLEIQRTEQGDSAMYLCASSLQTPPPGANVLTFGAGSRLTVL.

As to this clone: An end of the junction does not agree with germline; a read error may underlie this. The gene calls are TRBV7-9 and TRBJ2-1; D unresolved. In germline, CDR1 is SEHNR, CDR2 FQNEAQ (reference sequence). CDR3 length equals 11 residues. The CDR3 DNA follows: TGTTCCAGCAGCTTAATTGAGGTTAAGTTCTTC. It is translated as CSSSLIEVKFF.

This rearrangement joins TRBV6-5 to TRBJ2-1; 8 bases agree with TRBD1. Trimming removed 0 bases from V and 4 bases from J; junction bases left unmatched: 5. CDR1 MNHEY and CDR2 SVGAGI come from the germline V gene. This CDR3 is built from 16 residues. As DNA, the CDR3 is TGTGCCAGCAGTTACTCGTCGGGACAGGTGTACAATGAGCAGTTCTTC. Protein product: CASSYSSGQVYNEQFF.

This clone was seen only once. The rearrangement links TRBV27 to TRBJ2-3; 8 bases align to TRBD1. Germline lookup yields CDR1 MNHEY and CDR2 SMNVEV (reference sequence). The J segment lost 3 bases and the V segment lost 6 bases, leaving 11 bases of the junction unmatched. This CDR3 comprises 16 residues. In DNA form, the CDR3 reads TGTGCCAGCAGCCCTCAGGGGGCCTTGGGAACAGATACGCAGTATTTT. It yields the protein CASSPQGALGTDTQYF.

The chain combines TRBV7-2 with TRBJ2-7; TRBD1 matches at 11 bases. Germline CDR1 is SGHTA and CDR2 is FQGNSA. After removal of 1 base from V and 6 bases from J, the junction contained 5 bases not matched to a gene. The CDR3 spans 15 residues. CDR3 region: CASSLDRTGGSEQYF. For the CDR3, the DNA is TGTGCCAGCAGCTTAGACAGGACAGGGGGCAGCGAGCAGTACTTC.

This clone has just one count. The chain carries TRBV27 and TRBJ1-5; D gene uncertain. CDR3 length: 12 residues. Looked up from germline, CDR1 is MNHEY and CDR2 is SMNVEV (reference sequence). V shed 8 bases and J shed 11 bases, with 16 bases lying between them. The CDR3 nucleotides are TGTGCCAGCTTTCAGGCGGGAGGTGCCCAGCATTTT. It translates to CASFQAGGAQHF.

About this clone itself: This sample also contains other DNA sequences that code for the same CDR3. The gene calls are TRBV5-4 and TRBJ1-5; 9 positions match TRBD1. The J segment lost 5 bases and the V segment lost 4 bases, leaving 4 bases of the junction unmatched. There are 14 residues in the CDR3. Looked up from germline, CDR1 is SGHNT and CDR2 is YYREEE (reference sequence). CDR3 sequence reads: CASSTGTGHQPQHF. For the CDR3, the DNA is TGTGCCAGCAGCACCGGGACAGGGCATCAGCCCCAGCATTTT. The whole variable domain, filled in from reference TRBV5-4 and TRBJ1-5, reads ETGVTQSPTHLIKTRGQQVTLRCSSQSGHNTVSWYQQALGQGPQFIFQYYREEENGRGNFPPRFSGLQFPNYSSELNVNALELDDSALYLCASSTGTGHQPQHFGDGTRLSIL.

Only a few counts were recorded for this clone. The chain recombines TRBV28 with TRBJ2-3; D may be TRBD1 (5 bases). The CDR3 has 14 residues. CDR1 and CDR2 from the germline V gene are MDHEN and SYDVKM. The V gene lost 2 bases and the J gene lost 6 bases, with 12 bases spanning the gap. CDR3 region: CASSLARPGDTQYF. The CDR3 nucleotides are TGTGCCAGCAGTTTAGCGCGACCAGGGGATACGCAGTATTTT.

The CDR3 protein is CASSPTSGEPYEQYF. CDR3 DNA sequence: TGTGCCAGCAGCCCGACTAGCGGGGAGCCCTACGAGCAGTACTTC. The genes are TRBV28 and TRBJ2-7; TRBD2 aligns across 11 bases. This CDR3 spans 15 amino acids. J was trimmed by 2 bases and V by 6 bases; bases with no gene match: 6. Germline CDR1 reads MDHEN; CDR2 reads SYDVKM.

This rearrangement joins TRBV29-1 to TRBJ1-2, with TRBD1 matching over 12 bases. Trimming took 3 bases from V and 3 from J; bases not matched to a gene: 2. Germline CDR1 reads SQVTM; CDR2 reads ANQGSEA. This CDR3 has 14 amino acids. CDR3 region: CSVDGTGGDYGYTF. The CDR3 DNA is TGCAGCGTTGACGGGACAGGGGGCGACTATGGCTACACCTTC.

The table lists this clone with a few counts. This sequence joins TRBV5-1 and TRBJ2-2; TRBD2 might be the D (6 bases). Trimming left V 3 bases short and J 2 bases short, with 14 bases between. This CDR3 comprises 16 residues. Germline V gene sequence: CDR1 SGHRS, CDR2 YFSETQ. The CDR3 DNA sequence: TGCGCCAGCAGCTCGGGAGACTCTATCAACACCGGGGAGCTGTTTTTT. This codes for CASSSGDSINTGELFF.

This clone was seen only once. The chain joins TRBV4-2 to TRBJ1-1; D perhaps matches TRBD1 (5 bases). With 4 bases removed from V and 3 bases from J, the gap between germline ends came to 15 bases. Germline V gives CDR1 LGHNA, CDR2 YNFKEQ. The CDR3 spans 15 residues. CDR3 DNA sequence: TGTGCCAGCAGCCTCCGGGACTCGGAGGACACTGAAGCTTTCTTT. Protein: CASSLRDSEDTEAFF.

V is TRBV25-1 and J is TRBJ2-7, with 10 bases lining up with TRBD1. After removal of 3 bases from V and 1 base from J, the junction contained 0 bases not matched to a gene. Germline lookup yields CDR1 MGHDK and CDR2 SYGVNS. This CDR3 comprises 14 residues. CDR3 in amino acids: CASSEDRGSYEQYF. The CDR3 coding sequence is TGTGCCAGCAGTGAGGACAGGGGGTCCTACGAGCAGTACTTC.

This clone has only a few counts. The rearrangement joins TRBV7-2 to TRBJ1-6; the D is unclear. Germline CDR1 is SGHTA and CDR2 is FQGNSA. The V end lost 2 bases, the J end lost 5 bases, and 10 bases lay between the germline ends. The CDR3 has 15 amino acids. CDR3 amino acids: CASSLREGDNSPLHF. The CDR3 DNA is TGTGCCAGCAGCTTACGGGAGGGCGATAATTCACCCCTCCACTTT.

The chain carries TRBV6-5 and TRBJ1-2, with D maybe TRBD1 (6 bases). The CDR3 has 15 amino acids. V lost 5 bases, J lost 0 bases, and 13 bases lay in between. In germline, CDR1 is MNHEY, CDR2 SVGAGI. In DNA, the CDR3 is TGTGCCAGCAGTCAAACAGGGCCACCTAACTATGGCTACACCTTC. Its protein is CASSQTGPPNYGYTF.

This clone was seen just once. The V and J genes are TRBV5-8 and TRBJ2-5; 8 nucleotides align to TRBD1. This CDR3 is built from 15 residues. The trim removed 5 bases at V and 2 bases at J, leaving 8 bases unmatched. From germline, CDR1 is SGHTS and CDR2 YDEGEE. The CDR3 region is CASSRTGGHQETQYF. The DNA for the CDR3 is TGTGCCAGCAGTCGTACAGGGGGTCATCAAGAGACCCAGTACTTC.

The chain has TRBV5-4 and TRBJ2-1; the D gene is possibly TRBD2 (7 bases). This CDR3 spans 15 amino acids. The germline V gene encodes CDR1 SGHNT and CDR2 YYREEE (reference sequence). V was pared by 3 bases and J by 5 bases, with 15 bases between. CDR3 protein: CASSWGGARDNEQFF. CDR3 in DNA: TGTGCCAGCAGCTGGGGGGGGGCTCGGGACAATGAGCAGTTCTTC.

The V and J genes are TRBV11-3 and TRBJ2-5; the D gene is possibly TRBD2 (6 bases). The closer fit of TRBJ2-7 to the DNA end suggests the J call may be wrong. The CDR3 has 16 amino acids. Per the germline V gene, CDR1 is SGHNT and CDR2 is YENEEA. Here the CDR3 DNA reads TGTGCCAGCAGCCCGAAGGTCGGAGGGGACTCCTACGAGCAGTACTTC. Translation gives CASSPKVGGDSYEQYF.

The V and J genes are TRBV7-9 and TRBJ2-7; D is possibly TRBD2 (6 bases). Trimming cost V 5 bases and J 2 bases, with 10 bases left between them. CDR1 and CDR2 from the germline V gene are SEHNR and FQNEAQ (reference sequence). This CDR3 is 13 amino acids long. The CDR3 here is CASSRGLTYEQYF. DNA of the CDR3: TGTGCCAGCAGCCGGGGACTTACCTACGAGCAGTACTTC.

CDR3 sequence: CASNLWGANTGELFF. DNA of the CDR3: TGTGCCAGCAACTTATGGGGGGCGAACACCGGGGAGCTGTTTTTT. The rearrangement links TRBV5-4 to TRBJ2-2; possibly TRBD2 for D (6 bases). Trimming took off 6 bases at V and 0 bases at J, with 12 bases between the two ends. The CDR3 extends over 15 amino acids. The germline V gene encodes CDR1 SGHNT and CDR2 YYREEE (reference sequence).

The rearrangement uses TRBV5-4 and TRBJ1-3; the D is unclear. CDR3 length equals 16 residues. V was trimmed by 1 base and J by 3 bases, leaving 14 bases between them. The germline V gene has CDR1 SGHNT and CDR2 YYREEE (reference sequence). CDR3 in DNA: TGTGCCAGCAGCTTGAACGGGTGCGGCATTGGAAACACCATATATTTT. It is translated as CASSLNGCGIGNTIYF.

The chain employs TRBV2 and TRBJ2-3; 10 bases are shared with TRBD2. With V trimmed by 0 bases and J by 0 bases, 3 bases remained unmatched. The CDR3 contains 17 residues. Per germline, CDR1 SNHLY and CDR2 FYNNEI. CDR3 region: CASSEALLAGSTDTQYF. The CDR3 DNA reads as TGTGCCAGCAGTGAAGCCTTACTAGCGGGAAGCACAGATACGCAGTATTTT.

This chain links TRBV18 with TRBJ1-5; D ambiguous. The CDR3 is 12 residues long. Germline V gives CDR1 KGHSH, CDR2 LQKENI. Trimming stripped 5 bases from V and 5 bases from J, with 7 bases between. CDR3 nucleotides: TGTGCCAGCTCAGGAGGCGATCAGCCCCAGCATTTT. It yields the protein CASSGGDQPQHF.

V usage is TRBV9 and J usage is TRBJ2-3; possible D gene TRBD2, 5 bases. Trimming pared 0 bases from V and 0 bases from J, leaving 8 bases between. Per germline, CDR1 SGDLS and CDR2 YYNGEE. This CDR3 contains 15 residues. The CDR3 region is CASSVVASSTDTQYF. CDR3 sequence (DNA): TGTGCCAGCAGCGTAGTTGCTAGCAGCACAGATACGCAGTATTTT.